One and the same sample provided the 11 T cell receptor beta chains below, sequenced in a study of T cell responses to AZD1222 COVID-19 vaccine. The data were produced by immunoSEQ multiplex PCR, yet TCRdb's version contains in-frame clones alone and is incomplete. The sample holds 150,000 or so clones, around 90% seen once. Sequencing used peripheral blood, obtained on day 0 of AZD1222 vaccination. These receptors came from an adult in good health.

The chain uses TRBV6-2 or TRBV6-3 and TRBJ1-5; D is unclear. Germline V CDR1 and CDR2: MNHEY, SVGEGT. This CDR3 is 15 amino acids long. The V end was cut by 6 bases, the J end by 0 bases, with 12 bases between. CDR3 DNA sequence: TGTGCCAGCAGCGCCGGAGGGTATAGCAATCAGCCCCAGCATTTT. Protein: CASSAGGYSNQPQHF.

The CDR3: CASAFGLIAGSSYNEQFF. The CDR3 bases are TGTGCTAGTGCCTTTGGGCTGATAGCGGGGAGCTCCTACAATGAGCAGTTCTTC. This chain links TRBV12-5 with TRBJ2-1, with 8 bases fitting TRBD2. Germline lookup yields CDR1 LGHNT and CDR2 FRNRAP. The CDR3 extends over 18 amino acids. V lost 7 bases, J lost 0 bases, and 14 bases stayed unmatched.

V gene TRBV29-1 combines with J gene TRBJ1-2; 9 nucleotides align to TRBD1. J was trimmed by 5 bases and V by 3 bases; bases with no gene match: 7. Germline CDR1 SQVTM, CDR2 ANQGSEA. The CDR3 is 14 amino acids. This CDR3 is CSVDVQGAEYGYTF. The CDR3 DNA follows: TGCAGCGTTGACGTACAGGGGGCTGAGTATGGCTACACCTTC.

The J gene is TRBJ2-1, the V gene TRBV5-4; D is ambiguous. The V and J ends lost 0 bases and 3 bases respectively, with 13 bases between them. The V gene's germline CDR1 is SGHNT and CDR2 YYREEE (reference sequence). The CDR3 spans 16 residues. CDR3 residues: CASSLAVVTNYNEQFF. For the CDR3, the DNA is TGTGCCAGCAGCTTGGCCGTCGTGACAAACTACAATGAGCAGTTCTTC. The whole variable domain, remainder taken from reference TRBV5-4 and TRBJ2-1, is ETGVTQSPTHLIKTRGQQVTLRCSSQSGHNTVSWYQQALGQGPQFIFQYYREEENGRGNFPPRFSGLQFPNYSSELNVNALELDDSALYLCASSLAVVTNYNEQFFGPGTRLTVL.

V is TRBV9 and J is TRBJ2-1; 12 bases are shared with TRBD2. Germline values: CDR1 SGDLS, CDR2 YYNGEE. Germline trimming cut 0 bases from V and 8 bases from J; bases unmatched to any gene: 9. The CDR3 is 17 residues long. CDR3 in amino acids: CASSVVSGLAGRDEQFF. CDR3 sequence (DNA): TGTGCCAGCAGCGTAGTGTCAGGACTAGCGGGAAGAGATGAGCAGTTCTTC.

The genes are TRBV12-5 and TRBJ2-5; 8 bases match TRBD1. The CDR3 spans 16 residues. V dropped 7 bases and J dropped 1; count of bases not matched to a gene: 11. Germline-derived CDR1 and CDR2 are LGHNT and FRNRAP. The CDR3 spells CASANDRGIPQETQYF. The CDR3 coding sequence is TGTGCTAGTGCCAACGACAGGGGAATCCCCCAAGAGACCCAGTACTTC.

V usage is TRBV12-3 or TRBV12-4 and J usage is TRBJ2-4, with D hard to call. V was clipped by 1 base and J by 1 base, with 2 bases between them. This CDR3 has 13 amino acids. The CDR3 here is CASSLEAKNIQYF. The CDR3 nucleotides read TGTGCCAGCAGTTTAGAGGCCAAAAACATTCAGTACTTC.

CDR3 bases: TGTGCCAGCAGATCCGGTGGCGCGACCCACGAGCAGTACTTC. Translating it yields CASRSGGATHEQYF. The rearrangement links TRBV6-5 to TRBJ2-7; D gene uncertain. Germline-derived CDR1 and CDR2 are MNHEY and SVGAGI. V dropped 6 bases and J dropped 5 bases, with 17 bases sitting between them. The CDR3 totals 14 residues.

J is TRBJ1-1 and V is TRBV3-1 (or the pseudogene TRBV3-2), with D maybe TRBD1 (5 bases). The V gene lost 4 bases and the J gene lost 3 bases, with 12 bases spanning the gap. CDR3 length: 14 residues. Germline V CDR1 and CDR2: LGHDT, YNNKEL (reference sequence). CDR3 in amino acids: CASSRHRGDTEAFF. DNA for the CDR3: TGTGCCAGCAGCCGACACCGGGGGGACACTGAAGCTTTCTTT.

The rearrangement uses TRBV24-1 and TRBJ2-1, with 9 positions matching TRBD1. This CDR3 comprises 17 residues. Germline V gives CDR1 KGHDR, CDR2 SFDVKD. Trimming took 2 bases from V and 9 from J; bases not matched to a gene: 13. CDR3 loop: CATSDSAAGTGMAEQFF. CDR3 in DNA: TGTGCCACCAGTGATTCCGCCGCCGGGACAGGGATGGCTGAGCAGTTCTTC.

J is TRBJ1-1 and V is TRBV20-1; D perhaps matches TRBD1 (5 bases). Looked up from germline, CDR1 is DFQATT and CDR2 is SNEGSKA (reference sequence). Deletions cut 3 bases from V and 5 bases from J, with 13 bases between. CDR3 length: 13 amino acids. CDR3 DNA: TGCAGTGCTAGTACGGGGCCGGGGACTGAAGCTTTCTTT. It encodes CSASTGPGTEAFF.